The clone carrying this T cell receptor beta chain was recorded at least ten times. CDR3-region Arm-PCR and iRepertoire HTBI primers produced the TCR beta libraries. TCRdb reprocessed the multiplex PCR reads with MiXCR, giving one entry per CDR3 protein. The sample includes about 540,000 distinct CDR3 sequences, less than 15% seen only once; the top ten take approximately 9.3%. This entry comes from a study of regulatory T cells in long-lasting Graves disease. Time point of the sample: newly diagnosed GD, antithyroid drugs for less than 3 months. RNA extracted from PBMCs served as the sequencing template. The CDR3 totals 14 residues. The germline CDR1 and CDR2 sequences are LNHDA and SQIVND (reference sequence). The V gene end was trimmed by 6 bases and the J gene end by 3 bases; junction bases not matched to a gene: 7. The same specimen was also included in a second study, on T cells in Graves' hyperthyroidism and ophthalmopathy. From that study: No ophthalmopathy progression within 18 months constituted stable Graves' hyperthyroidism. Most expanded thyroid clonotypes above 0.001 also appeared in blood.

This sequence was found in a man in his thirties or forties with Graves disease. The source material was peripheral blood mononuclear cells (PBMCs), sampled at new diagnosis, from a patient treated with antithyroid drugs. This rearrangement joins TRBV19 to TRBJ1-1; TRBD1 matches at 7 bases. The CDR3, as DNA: TGTGCCAGTAGGCCGACAGGGAGGGACACTGAAGCTTTCTTT. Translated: CASRPTGRDTEAFF.